The 21 T cell receptor beta chains listed next were all sequenced from one sample in a study of monozygotic twins with inflammatory bowel disease. TCRdb reprocessed the 5' RACE reads; each CDR3 protein has one entry and no DNA is given. The table lists about 380,000 distinct CDR3 sequences. Sequenced input: blood. These receptors were obtained from a human donor with ulcerative colitis or Crohn's disease, or a healthy co-twin of an affected twin (not recorded which).

This sequence joins TRBV20-1 and TRBJ2-7; the D gene TCRdb calls, TRBD1, cannot be checked with no DNA. Germline loops: CDR1 DFQATT, CDR2 SNEGSKA (reference sequence). This CDR3 comprises 18 residues. The CDR3 here is CSARDRDRGLLFGNEQYF.

The chain links TRBV30 to TRBJ1-2. The CDR3 covers 12 residues. Germline values: CDR1 GTSNPN, CDR2 SVGIG (reference sequence). The CDR3 sequence: CAWNKGFYGYTF.

This chain links TRBV7-6 with TRBJ2-3. The germline gives CDR1 SGHVS, CDR2 FNYEAQ. The CDR3 runs to 14 residues. The CDR3 protein is CASSLAIGADTQYF.

CDR3 sequence: CASSQGPGLYEQYF. The chain combines TRBV4-3 with TRBJ2-7. The CDR3 is 14 amino acids. Germline-derived CDR1 and CDR2 are LGHNA and YSLEER.

V and J are TRBV12-3 or TRBV12-4 and TRBJ2-7; TCRdb designates TRBD2, a call that cannot be tested without DNA. The CDR3 runs 14 residues. CDR3 region: CASSFSSGGREQYF.

The chain is built from TRBV18 and TRBJ2-7; the D call of TRBD1 rests on TCRdb alone, since no DNA is present to check it. Germline CDR1 reads KGHSH; CDR2 reads LQKENI. CDR3 length equals 15 residues. The chain's CDR3 is CASSPGTGSSYEQYF.

The V call is TRBV11-2, the J call TRBJ2-4; the TCRdb D gene call, TRBD2, has no DNA to confirm it. This CDR3 has 13 residues. The germline V gene has CDR1 SGHAT and CDR2 FQNNGV. CDR3 region: CASSPGLVHIQYF. Looking up the rest from reference TRBV11-2 and TRBJ2-4 gives the full variable domain: EAGVAQSPRYKIIEKRQSVAFWCNPISGHATLYWYQQILGQGPKLLIQFQNNGVVDDSQLPKDRFSAERLKGVDSTLKIQPAKLEDSAVYLCASSPGLVHIQYFGAGTRLSVL.

Here the CDR3 reads CASSASPGQGSTEAFF. J is TRBJ1-1 and V is TRBV12-3 or TRBV12-4; TCRdb proposes TRBD1, but this gene call is untestable without DNA. The CDR3 has 16 residues.

The rearrangement uses TRBV12-3 or TRBV12-4 and TRBJ1-3; as DNA is missing, the TRBD1 call by TCRdb cannot be tested. The CDR3 has 17 residues. The CDR3 loop reads CASSSLGGVVSGNTIYF.

The chain joins TRBV7-6 to TRBJ2-2; TCRdb lists TRBD2, though no DNA is available to test this call. CDR1 SGHVS and CDR2 FNYEAQ come from the germline V gene. There are 16 residues in the CDR3. This CDR3 reads CASTNGLPSGTGELFF.

The chain combines TRBV2 with TRBJ2-2; TCRdb designates TRBD1, a call that cannot be tested without DNA. The CDR3 is 15 residues long. Looked up from germline, CDR1 is SNHLY and CDR2 is FYNNEI. The CDR3 protein is CASSVRTGYTGELFF.

The V call is TRBV7-9, the J call TRBJ2-4. The CDR3 runs to 15 residues. Germline assignment: CDR1 SEHNR and CDR2 FQNEAQ (reference sequence). CDR3 sequence reads: CASSLATLAKNIQYF.

J is TRBJ1-6 and V is TRBV11-2. Germline values: CDR1 SGHAT, CDR2 FQNNGV. The CDR3 has 13 amino acids. CDR3 in amino acids: CASSSSSTSPLHF.

The CDR3 protein is CASSQDREGRGQYF. The V call is TRBV4-3, the J call TRBJ2-7; TCRdb designates TRBD2, a call that cannot be tested without DNA. CDR3 length: 14 residues. CDR1 is LGHNA, CDR2 YSLEER, per germline.

This rearrangement joins TRBV7-9 to TRBJ2-2; TCRdb designates TRBD1, a call that cannot be tested without DNA. Per the germline V gene, CDR1 is SEHNR and CDR2 is FQNEAQ (reference sequence). The CDR3 consists of 13 residues. This CDR3 reads CASSAQAPGELFF.

The genes are TRBV6-2 or TRBV6-3 and TRBJ1-5; TCRdb's assignment of TRBD1 cannot be checked, as there is no DNA. The CDR3 length is 21 residues. The germline V gene encodes CDR1 MNHEY and CDR2 SVGEGT. CDR3 protein: CASSLRRAGSTLTVSNQPQHF.

The V call is TRBV7-2, the J call TRBJ2-7; the D call of TRBD1 rests on TCRdb alone, since no DNA is present to check it. Germline assignment: CDR1 SGHTA and CDR2 FQGNSA. This CDR3 contains 14 residues. CDR3 sequence: CASSFGTEYYEQYF.

The CDR3 spells CASSFRTSNNEQFF. The rearrangement joins TRBV7-2 to TRBJ2-1; TCRdb's D gene call, TRBD2, goes unchecked for lack of DNA. Germline lookup yields CDR1 SGHTA and CDR2 FQGNSA. This CDR3 comprises 14 residues.

This chain links TRBV18 with TRBJ2-5. The CDR3 has 13 residues. The germline V gene has CDR1 KGHSH and CDR2 LQKENI. CDR3 sequence reads: CASSPPSTETQYF.

This rearrangement joins TRBV27 to TRBJ2-7; TCRdb returns TRBD1, unconfirmable since there is no DNA. From germline, CDR1 is MNHEY and CDR2 SMNVEV (reference sequence). This CDR3 has 14 residues. CDR3 amino acids: CASSWGQGYYEQYF.

The CDR3 region is CSASRIGMNTEAFF. This chain links TRBV20-1 with TRBJ1-1; TCRdb indicates TRBD1, and absent DNA this call remains unverified. CDR1 and CDR2 (germline): DFQATT, SNEGSKA (reference sequence). CDR3 length: 14 residues.